The T cell receptor (beta chain) described here comes from a study of blood T cells in healthy people across ages. Germline CDR1 LNHNV, CDR2 YYDKDF (reference sequence). This CDR3 has 15 amino acids. V was clipped by 6 bases and J by 2 bases, with 17 bases between them. Through a sample-barcoded 5' primer and a J-beta primer mix, a second PCR was run for roughly 7 to 12 cycles. Researchers report that a template-switch adaptor with 12 random nucleotides tagged each cDNA molecule. Every sample produced at least 2.5 million CDR3-containing paired-end reads. MiXCR, applied by TCRdb to the 5' RACE reads, yields one record per CDR3 protein. Of fewer than 1.5 million distinct CDR3 sequences listed, 42% are singletons. This clonotype was detected a few times. As yet, its antigen is unknown. Study-level results: Age showed a roughly linear inverse relationship with TCR beta diversity per million T cells. The long-lived group displayed more naive CD4+ cells, plus higher diversity, than the aged donors did.

The TCR sequence derives from a woman aged 18-29 years in good health. The V call is TRBV15, the J call TRBJ2-7; maybe TRBD2 (5 bases). Sequencing was performed on blood. In DNA, the CDR3 is TGTGCCACCAGATCGAGGGCTAGCCCTACCTACGAGCAGTACTTC. It specifies CATRSRASPTYEQYF.